This is a list of T cell receptor beta chains from one sample in a study of blood T cell repertoires in COVID-19. The data were produced by immunoSEQ multiplex PCR, yet TCRdb's version contains in-frame clones alone and is incomplete. The data contain about 290,000 clones, around four fifths of them singletons. Material for sequencing was peripheral blood. These receptors came from a woman aged 45-65 years with active or convalescent COVID-19. The CDR3 runs from the conserved cysteine through the conserved F or W. Fields, in order: J gene, V gene, D gene, clone size, CDR3 protein, CDR3 DNA. D genes are given only for firm matches. Expanded clones get a size class; other rows say once, few or many, or leave the size out.

J gene: TRBJ1-5
V gene: TRBV28
D gene: .
clone size: few
CDR3 protein: CASSPRGRRASNQPQHF
CDR3 DNA: TGTGCCAGCAGTCCCCGGGGGAGGCGGGCATCTAATCAGCCCCAGCATTTT

J gene: TRBJ2-1
V gene: TRBV7-7
D gene: TRBD1
clone size: .
CDR3 protein: CASSPGTGGHNEQFF
CDR3 DNA: TGTGCCAGCAGCCCCGGGACAGGGGGCCACAATGAGCAGTTCTTC

J gene: TRBJ2-5
V gene: TRBV19
D gene: TRBD1
clone size: .
CDR3 protein: CASSPRTGGETQYF
CDR3 DNA: TGTGCCAGTAGTCCGAGGACAGGGGGAGAGACCCAGTACTTC

J gene: TRBJ2-3
V gene: TRBV11-3
D gene: .
clone size: .
CDR3 protein: CASSLVMTETDTQYF
CDR3 DNA: TGTGCCAGCAGCTTAGTCATGACAGAGACAGATACGCAGTATTTT

J gene: TRBJ2-5
V gene: TRBV18
D gene: .
clone size: .
CDR3 protein: CASSGYKETQYF
CDR3 DNA: TGTGCCAGCTCAGGTTACAAAGAGACCCAGTACTTC

J gene: TRBJ2-2
V gene: TRBV27
D gene: TRBD2
clone size: few
CDR3 protein: CASGLAGGLTGELFF
CDR3 DNA: TGTGCCAGCGGATTAGCGGGAGGCCTCACCGGGGAGCTGTTTTTT

J gene: TRBJ1-5
V gene: TRBV5-6
D gene: .
clone size: .
CDR3 protein: CASSLAVGGNQPQHF
CDR3 DNA: TGTGCCAGCAGCTTGGCCGTCGGAGGCAATCAGCCCCAGCATTTT

J gene: TRBJ2-1
V gene: TRBV6-5
D gene: .
clone size: once
CDR3 protein: CASGFSGGGDFEQFF
CDR3 DNA: TGTGCCAGCGGCTTTAGCGGAGGAGGAGATTTTGAGCAGTTCTTC

J gene: TRBJ1-2
V gene: TRBV3-1/TRBV3-2
D gene: TRBD1
clone size: .
CDR3 protein: CASSQAGQGPYGYTF
CDR3 DNA: TGTGCCAGCAGCCAAGCGGGACAGGGGCCGTATGGCTACACCTTC

J gene: TRBJ1-4
V gene: TRBV6-6
D gene: .
clone size: .
CDR3 protein: CASSYSRRELNEKLFF
CDR3 DNA: TGTGCCAGCAGTTACTCGAGGAGGGAATTGAATGAAAAACTGTTTTTT

J gene: TRBJ1-1
V gene: TRBV6-5
D gene: TRBD1
clone size: .
CDR3 protein: CASSSIQGMNTEAFF
CDR3 DNA: TGTGCCAGCAGTTCAATACAGGGGATGAACACTGAAGCTTTCTTT

J gene: TRBJ2-1
V gene: TRBV4-1
D gene: TRBD2
clone size: .
CDR3 protein: CASSQAGGGNEEQFF
CDR3 DNA: TGCGCCAGCAGCCAAGCAGGCGGGGGGAATGAGGAGCAGTTCTTC

J gene: TRBJ2-1
V gene: TRBV11-2
D gene: .
clone size: .
CDR3 protein: CASSAGGPSSYNEQFF
CDR3 DNA: TGTGCCAGCAGCGCAGGGGGGCCCAGCTCCTACAATGAGCAGTTCTTC

J gene: TRBJ2-5
V gene: TRBV5-1
D gene: .
clone size: .
CDR3 protein: CASSLGSGQETQYF
CDR3 DNA: TGCGCCAGCAGCTTGGGGTCAGGTCAAGAGACCCAGTACTTC

J gene: TRBJ2-3
V gene: TRBV27
D gene: .
clone size: .
CDR3 protein: CASSFYNIAVPDTQYF
CDR3 DNA: TGTGCCAGCAGTTTTTACAACATCGCGGTTCCCGATACGCAGTATTTT

J gene: TRBJ1-1
V gene: TRBV6-5
D gene: .
clone size: .
CDR3 protein: CASSYSSQVMNTEAFF
CDR3 DNA: TGTGCCAGCAGTTACTCGAGCCAGGTGATGAACACTGAAGCTTTCTTT

J gene: TRBJ2-1
V gene: TRBV6-5
D gene: .
clone size: .
CDR3 protein: CASSYSSSYNEQFF
CDR3 DNA: TGTGCCAGCAGTTACAGTAGCTCCTACAATGAGCAGTTCTTC

J gene: TRBJ2-3
V gene: TRBV2
D gene: TRBD2
clone size: .
CDR3 protein: CASSEVLSGSWNTQYF
CDR3 DNA: TGTGCCAGCAGTGAGGTGCTGAGCGGGAGTTGGAATACGCAGTATTTT

J gene: TRBJ2-5
V gene: TRBV24-1
D gene: TRBD2
clone size: .
CDR3 protein: CATSEGGGPTETQYF
CDR3 DNA: TGTGCCACCAGTGAGGGGGGGGGTCCGACGGAGACCCAGTACTTC

J gene: TRBJ1-2
V gene: TRBV10-3
D gene: TRBD1
clone size: .
CDR3 protein: CASKGDRVQFGYTF
CDR3 DNA: TGTGCCTCCAAAGGGGACAGGGTTCAATTTGGCTACACCTTC

J gene: TRBJ2-1
V gene: TRBV12-3/TRBV12-4
D gene: .
clone size: .
CDR3 protein: CASSLGVANEQFF
CDR3 DNA: TGTGCCAGCAGTCTCGGGGTCGCCAATGAGCAGTTCTTC

J gene: TRBJ2-7
V gene: TRBV15
D gene: .
clone size: .
CDR3 protein: CATSTTHEQYF
CDR3 DNA: TGTGCCACCAGCACTACCCACGAGCAGTACTTC

J gene: TRBJ2-2
V gene: TRBV7-2
D gene: TRBD1
clone size: .
CDR3 protein: CASSLALGQGAGELFF
CDR3 DNA: TGTGCCAGCAGCTTAGCGCTGGGACAGGGGGCCGGGGAGCTGTTTTTT

J gene: TRBJ1-6
V gene: TRBV18
D gene: .
clone size: .
CDR3 protein: CASSPEDTGISPLHF
CDR3 DNA: TGTGCCAGCTCACCAGAAGATACGGGGATCTCACCCCTCCACTTT

J gene: TRBJ1-2
V gene: TRBV5-1
D gene: .
clone size: .
CDR3 protein: CASSSSLFELRQIYGYTF
CDR3 DNA: TGCGCCAGCAGCTCATCTTTATTCGAACTAAGACAGATCTATGGCTACACCTTC

J gene: TRBJ2-1
V gene: TRBV6-2/TRBV6-3
D gene: TRBD2
clone size: .
CDR3 protein: CASSPPGLAGVWGQFF
CDR3 DNA: TGTGCCAGCAGTCCCCCGGGACTAGCGGGAGTATGGGGGCAGTTCTTC

J gene: TRBJ2-6
V gene: TRBV5-1
D gene: .
clone size: once
CDR3 protein: CASMGGWPNSGANVLTF
CDR3 DNA: TGCGCCAGCATGGGGGGATGGCCGAACTCTGGGGCCAACGTCCTGACTTTC

J gene: TRBJ1-2
V gene: TRBV18
D gene: .
clone size: .
CDR3 protein: CASSPGAGYGYTF
CDR3 DNA: TGTGCCAGCTCACCAGGGGCAGGCTATGGCTACACCTTC

J gene: TRBJ2-3
V gene: TRBV10-3
D gene: TRBD2
clone size: .
CDR3 protein: CATVAGEGRGDTQYF
CDR3 DNA: TGTGCCACCGTAGCGGGAGAAGGTCGGGGAGATACGCAGTATTTT

J gene: TRBJ2-7
V gene: TRBV5-4
D gene: TRBD2
clone size: .
CDR3 protein: CASTLYGSGRAHEQYF
CDR3 DNA: TGTGCCAGCACCCTCTACGGTAGCGGGAGGGCACACGAGCAGTACTTC

J gene: TRBJ1-2
V gene: TRBV5-1
D gene: TRBD1
clone size: once
CDR3 protein: CASSPGTGKTAYGYTF
CDR3 DNA: TGCGCCAGCAGCCCTGGGACAGGGAAAACAGCCTATGGCTACACCTTC

J gene: TRBJ2-7
V gene: TRBV2
D gene: .
clone size: .
CDR3 protein: CASSERGPPSYEQYF
CDR3 DNA: TGTGCCAGCAGTGAACGCGGGCCGCCTTCCTACGAGCAGTACTTC

J gene: TRBJ1-5
V gene: TRBV19
D gene: TRBD1
clone size: .
CDR3 protein: CASSDRGYQPQHF
CDR3 DNA: TGTGCCAGTAGTGACAGGGGGTACCAGCCCCAGCATTTT

J gene: TRBJ1-6
V gene: TRBV2
D gene: TRBD1
clone size: .
CDR3 protein: CASSVRTGETLHF
CDR3 DNA: TGTGCCAGCAGTGTGCGGACAGGGGAAACCCTCCACTTT

J gene: TRBJ2-1
V gene: TRBV3-1/TRBV3-2
D gene: TRBD2
clone size: .
CDR3 protein: CASSRGWGLAGHTPWNEQFF
CDR3 DNA: TGTGCCAGCAGCCGCGGCTGGGGACTAGCGGGCCATACCCCGTGGAATGAGCAGTTCTTC

J gene: TRBJ1-6
V gene: TRBV5-1
D gene: .
clone size: .
CDR3 protein: CASSLGSSNSPLHF
CDR3 DNA: TGCGCCAGCAGCTTAGGCAGTAGCAATTCACCCCTCCACTTT

J gene: TRBJ1-2
V gene: TRBV6-1
D gene: .
clone size: .
CDR3 protein: CASSDLLRYGYTF
CDR3 DNA: TGTGCCAGCAGTGACCTCCTGCGCTATGGCTACACCTTC

J gene: TRBJ1-3
V gene: TRBV2
D gene: .
clone size: .
CDR3 protein: CASSERRASTPRHTIYF
CDR3 DNA: TGTGCCAGCAGTGAAAGGAGGGCTTCTACCCCTCGACACACCATATATTTT

J gene: TRBJ2-2
V gene: TRBV11-2
D gene: .
clone size: .
CDR3 protein: CASSTIRAGELFF
CDR3 DNA: TGTGCCAGCAGCACGATTCGCGCCGGGGAGCTGTTTTTT

J gene: TRBJ1-1
V gene: TRBV19
D gene: TRBD1
clone size: .
CDR3 protein: CASSIGDSAGAFF
CDR3 DNA: TGTGCCAGTAGTATAGGGGACAGCGCTGGAGCTTTCTTT

J gene: TRBJ2-2
V gene: TRBV6-4
D gene: TRBD2
clone size: .
CDR3 protein: CASSQGGGRDSGELFF
CDR3 DNA: TGTGCCAGCAGCCAAGGTGGCGGGAGAGATAGCGGGGAGCTGTTTTTT

J gene: TRBJ1-2
V gene: TRBV30
D gene: TRBD1
clone size: .
CDR3 protein: CAWSDDRGNYGYTF
CDR3 DNA: TGTGCCTGGAGTGACGACAGGGGCAACTATGGCTACACCTTC

J gene: TRBJ1-5
V gene: TRBV3-1/TRBV3-2
D gene: TRBD1
clone size: .
CDR3 protein: CASSDRGQGQPQHF
CDR3 DNA: TGTGCCAGCAGCGACAGGGGGCAAGGTCAGCCCCAGCATTTT

J gene: TRBJ2-7
V gene: TRBV28
D gene: .
clone size: .
CDR3 protein: CASSLAGLGLRSYEQYF
CDR3 DNA: TGTGCCAGCAGTTTGGCAGGGCTGGGGCTGAGATCCTACGAGCAGTACTTC

J gene: TRBJ2-1
V gene: TRBV5-6
D gene: .
clone size: .
CDR3 protein: CASSSRGNEQFF
CDR3 DNA: TGTGCCAGCAGCTCCAGGGGAAATGAGCAGTTCTTC

J gene: TRBJ2-5
V gene: TRBV5-4
D gene: .
clone size: .
CDR3 protein: CASSPDSQETQYF
CDR3 DNA: TGTGCCAGCAGCCCAGACAGCCAAGAGACCCAGTACTTC

J gene: TRBJ1-6
V gene: TRBV19
D gene: TRBD1
clone size: .
CDR3 protein: CASSIRQGANSPLHF
CDR3 DNA: TGTGCCAGTAGTATTCGACAGGGGGCGAATTCACCCCTCCACTTT

J gene: TRBJ2-7
V gene: TRBV2
D gene: .
clone size: .
CDR3 protein: CASSRQTEGEQYF
CDR3 DNA: TGTGCCAGCAGCCGACAGACAGAAGGGGAGCAGTACTTC

J gene: TRBJ1-2
V gene: TRBV7-9
D gene: TRBD1
clone size: .
CDR3 protein: CASSLGTGGGYGYTF
CDR3 DNA: TGTGCCAGCAGCTTAGGGACAGGGGGCGGCTATGGCTACACCTTC

J gene: TRBJ2-2
V gene: TRBV6-5
D gene: .
clone size: .
CDR3 protein: CASSYSGGAETGELFF
CDR3 DNA: TGTGCCAGCAGTTACTCGGGGGGGGCAGAGACCGGGGAGCTGTTTTTT

J gene: TRBJ2-1
V gene: TRBV9
D gene: .
clone size: .
CDR3 protein: CASSVPLWAYSSYNEQFF
CDR3 DNA: TGTGCCAGCAGCGTCCCCTTATGGGCTTATAGCTCCTACAATGAGCAGTTCTTC

J gene: TRBJ1-2
V gene: TRBV2
D gene: .
clone size: .
CDR3 protein: CASSSGRGIGGYTF
CDR3 DNA: TGTGCCAGCAGTTCTGGGAGGGGTATCGGAGGCTACACCTTC

J gene: TRBJ2-2
V gene: TRBV10-1
D gene: TRBD1
clone size: .
CDR3 protein: CASSTGQPGAGELFF
CDR3 DNA: TGCGCCAGCAGCACGGGACAGCCTGGGGCCGGGGAGCTGTTTTTT

J gene: TRBJ2-6
V gene: TRBV2
D gene: .
clone size: once
CDR3 protein: CASRAPVLSGANVLTF
CDR3 DNA: TGTGCCAGCAGAGCGCCCGTACTCTCTGGGGCCAACGTCCTGACTTTC

J gene: TRBJ2-7
V gene: TRBV15
D gene: TRBD2
clone size: .
CDR3 protein: CATSRDSAWTSGNNYEQYF
CDR3 DNA: TGTGCCACCAGCAGAGATTCGGCTTGGACTAGCGGAAACAACTACGAGCAGTACTTC

J gene: TRBJ2-7
V gene: TRBV2
D gene: TRBD2
clone size: .
CDR3 protein: CASSEGASGRSPYEQHF
CDR3 DNA: TGTGCCAGCAGTGAAGGGGCTAGCGGGAGATCCCCCTACGAGCAGCACTTC

J gene: TRBJ2-7
V gene: TRBV27
D gene: TRBD1
clone size: .
CDR3 protein: CASSLRGRKYYEQYF
CDR3 DNA: TGTGCCAGCAGTTTAAGGGGGCGGAAATACTACGAGCAGTACTTC

J gene: TRBJ1-2
V gene: TRBV2
D gene: .
clone size: .
CDR3 protein: CASSEGSGQIYGYTF
CDR3 DNA: TGTGCCAGCAGTGAAGGGAGTGGACAAATCTATGGCTACACCTTC